One and the same sample provided the 14 T cell receptor beta chains below, sequenced in a study of CD8 T cells in ankylosing spondylitis. No antigen is known for these receptors. Whole-study results and caveats: What appeared characteristic of ankylosing spondylitis blood was a TCR beta motif of fewer than ten highly homologous variants.

TCRdb used MiXCR to reprocess the 5' RACE reads, holding one entry per CDR3 protein. Found here are about 210,000 distinct CDR3 sequences, 7% to 8% of them singletons; the top ten hold more than 13%. Sequencing input: blood, either unsorted or a sorted T cell fraction (not recorded which). These receptors originate from a male donor with ankylosing spondylitis.

This clonotype appeared many times. The V gene is TRBV24-1, the J gene TRBJ1-2, with a weak D call TRBD1 (5 bases). The CDR3 consists of 14 residues. V dropped 3 bases and J dropped 8 bases, with 15 bases sitting between them. Germline CDR1 KGHDR, CDR2 SFDVKD. Written as DNA, the CDR3 is TGTGCCACCAGTGATGGAGGACACTTGGGAGGCTACACCTTC. As protein: CATSDGGHLGGYTF.

This clonotype was detected ten times or more. The chain is built from TRBV5-5 and TRBJ2-1; 7 nucleotides align to TRBD2. Per germline, CDR1 SGHKS and CDR2 YYEKEE (reference sequence). The ends lost 9 bases at V and 1 base at J; junction bases unmatched: 4. This CDR3 is 13 amino acids long. The CDR3 reads CATGLTSYNEQFF. DNA of the CDR3: TGTGCCACGGGACTAACATCCTACAATGAGCAGTTCTTC.

CDR3 protein: CSASITGELFF. The CDR3 coding sequence is TGCAGTGCAAGTATCACCGGGGAGCTGTTTTTT. The V gene is TRBV20-1, the J gene TRBJ2-2; D unclear. Germline V gene sequence: CDR1 DFQATT, CDR2 SNEGSKA (reference sequence). This CDR3 has 11 amino acids. The ends were cut back, 6 bases at V and 4 bases at J, with 6 bases in the middle.

This clonotype was picked up a small number of times. The chain links TRBV5-1 to TRBJ1-2; possibly TRBD1 for D (5 bases). The CDR3 covers 14 residues. V lost 3 bases, J lost 8 bases, and 17 bases lay in between. CDR1 and CDR2 from the germline V gene are SGHRS and YFSETQ. CDR3: CASSWGGPVSGYTF. The CDR3 region has the DNA TGCGCCAGCAGCTGGGGGGGTCCGGTGAGCGGCTACACCTTC.

This clonotype appeared many times. V and J are TRBV3-1 and TRBJ1-2; TRBD1 aligns across 8 bases. This CDR3 is built from 16 residues. The germline gives CDR1 LGHDT, CDR2 YNNKEL (reference sequence). Unmatched junction bases numbered 5, after V lost 0 bases and J lost 2 bases. Written as DNA, the CDR3 is TGTGCCAGCAGCCAAGAGCCGCGGACAGGGAACTATGGCTACACCTTC. This translates into CASSQEPRTGNYGYTF. Full variable domain (missing parts from reference TRBV3-1 and TRBJ1-2): DTAVSQTPKYLVTQMGNDKSIKCEQNLGHDTMYWYKQDSKKFLKIMFSYNNKELIINETVPNRFSPKSPDKAHLNLHINSLELGDSAVYFCASSQEPRTGNYGYTFGSGTRLTVV.

This clonotype was picked up many times. The gene calls are TRBV3-1 and TRBJ1-1; D is uncertain. The CDR3 runs to 14 residues. The V gene's germline CDR1 is LGHDT and CDR2 YNNKEL (reference sequence). With 5 bases removed from V and 0 bases from J, the gap between germline ends came to 10 bases. The DNA for the CDR3 is TGTGCCAGCAGCGTCGTAGGGATGAACACTGAAGCTTTCTTT. Translating gives CASSVVGMNTEAFF.

This clonotype was counted ten times or more. V and J are TRBV12-3 or TRBV12-4 and TRBJ2-7, with D perhaps TRBD1 or TRBD2 (5 bases each). The V and J ends lost 5 bases and 5 bases respectively, with 13 bases between them. CDR3 length equals 13 residues. The CDR3 coding sequence is TGTGCCAGCAGTCCTAGTAGAGGGGACGAGCAGTACTTC. This codes for CASSPSRGDEQYF.

There are many counts of this clonotype. This rearrangement joins TRBV29-1 to TRBJ2-1, with D perhaps matching TRBD2 (5 bases). The CDR3 sequence is 13 residues long. Trimming stripped 2 bases from V and 8 bases from J, with 13 bases between. Germline V gene sequence: CDR1 SQVTM, CDR2 ANQGSEA. CDR3 protein: CSVENGETDEQFF. As DNA, the CDR3 is TGCAGCGTTGAAAACGGGGAAACGGATGAGCAGTTCTTC.

This clonotype was picked up many times. The chain employs TRBV27 and TRBJ2-7; D not resolved. Germline loops: CDR1 MNHEY, CDR2 SMNVEV (reference sequence). Trimming stripped 3 bases from V and 2 bases from J, with 8 bases between. The CDR3 has 13 amino acids. This CDR3 reads CASSFVPPYEQYF. The CDR3 DNA is TGTGCCAGCAGTTTCGTACCTCCCTACGAGCAGTACTTC.

This rearrangement joins TRBV5-1 to TRBJ2-6; weak D call: TRBD1 (6 bases). This CDR3 region has 17 residues. V lost 1 base and J 1 base, leaving 12 bases between the germline ends. CDR1 and CDR2 from the germline V gene are SGHRS and YFSETQ. The CDR3 loop is CASSLYRQASGANVLTF. DNA for the CDR3: TGCGCCAGCAGCTTGTACAGACAGGCTTCTGGGGCCAACGTCCTGACTTTC.

The chain carries TRBV30 and TRBJ1-4, with 7 bases fitting TRBD1. The J segment lost 4 bases and the V segment lost 0 bases, leaving 5 bases of the junction unmatched. Germline V CDR1 and CDR2: GTSNPN, SVGIG (reference sequence). The CDR3 is made up of 15 amino acids. The CDR3 nucleotides are TGTGCCTGGAGTGTTACGACAGGGTTTAATGAAAAACTGTTTTTT. It yields the protein CAWSVTTGFNEKLFF.

This clonotype has at least ten counts. This chain uses TRBV5-1 with TRBJ2-3, with a weak D call TRBD2 (6 bases). The CDR3 runs to 13 residues. V was cut by 7 bases and J by 0 bases, with 9 bases left in between. The germline gives CDR1 SGHRS, CDR2 YFSETQ. Here the CDR3 reads CASRERSTDTQYF. The CDR3 DNA sequence: TGCGCCAGCCGGGAGAGAAGCACAGATACGCAGTATTTT.

This clonotype was observed many times. This sequence joins TRBV6-1 and TRBJ1-2; D is undetermined. Germline loops: CDR1 MNHNS, CDR2 SASEGT. This CDR3 comprises 14 residues. With 5 bases removed from V and 5 bases from J, the gap between germline ends came to 15 bases. CDR3 loop: CASSTMDGPYGYTF. CDR3 sequence (DNA): TGTGCCAGCAGTACCATGGACGGGCCGTATGGCTACACCTTC.

This clonotype appeared a few times. This sequence joins TRBV27 and TRBJ2-1, with 9 bases matching TRBD1. The CDR3 totals 17 residues. V trimming: 3 bases; J trimming: 4 bases; junction bases outside the gene matches: 10. The V gene's germline CDR1 is MNHEY and CDR2 SMNVEV (reference sequence). In nucleotides, the CDR3 is TGTGCCAGCAGTTTCGTAGGGGCCGGACAGGGGTACAATGAGCAGTTCTTC. This sequence encodes CASSFVGAGQGYNEQFF.